The entry below describes one TCR beta chain. The germline gives CDR1 SGHDN, CDR2 FVKESK. The CDR3 spans 14 residues. Germline trimming cut 8 bases from V and 0 bases from J; bases unmatched to any gene: 6. The sample originates from a study of technical replicates of blood from a few donors. Profiled with immunoSEQ multiplex PCR; TCRdb holds only in-frame clones, not every one. The data show over 50,000 clones, about 97% seen once. This sequence was found in a human donor in good health. The gene calls are TRBV14 and TRBJ2-5; 7 positions match TRBD2. The sample comprised T cells isolated from PBMCs. CDR3 loop: CASGMRGNQETQYF. The CDR3 coding sequence is TGTGCCAGCGGGATGCGGGGGAACCAAGAGACCCAGTACTTC.